One and the same sample provided the 15 T cell receptor beta chains below, sequenced in a study of shared T cell receptors in the human thymus. Assay used: immunoSEQ multiplex PCR; TCRdb lists only in-frame clones, some missing. The sample lists 720,000 or so clones; roughly 88% were seen once. These data are also associated with another study on human thymus T cells.

The material sequenced was thymocytes. These receptors all come from a girl under two years old with a congenital heart defect.

This sequence joins TRBV27 and TRBJ1-5; 8 nucleotides line up with TRBD1. The trim removed 3 bases at V and 6 bases at J, leaving 7 bases unmatched. The CDR3 length is 15 residues. CDR1 and CDR2 (germline): MNHEY, SMNVEV (reference sequence). DNA for the CDR3: TGTGCCAGCAGTTTTAAACAGGGGGAAGGTCAGCCCCAGCATTTT. Its protein is CASSFKQGEGQPQHF.

This chain links TRBV4-3 with TRBJ2-6; D perhaps matches TRBD1 (5 bases). V lost 0 bases and J 4 bases, leaving 22 bases between the germline ends. Germline CDR1 is LGHNA and CDR2 is YSLEER. The CDR3 covers 20 residues. The CDR3: CASSQDFWQGGFSGANVLTF. CDR3 nucleotides: TGCGCCAGCAGCCAAGATTTTTGGCAGGGTGGTTTTTCAGGGGCCAACGTCCTGACTTTC.

V gene TRBV30 combines with J gene TRBJ1-1; D uncertain. The V end lost 4 bases, the J end lost 1 base, and 4 bases lay between the germline ends. Germline CDR1 reads GTSNPN; CDR2 reads SVGIG (reference sequence). The CDR3 spans 11 residues. CDR3 amino acids: CAWIRNTEAFF. As DNA, the CDR3 is TGTGCCTGGATTAGGAACACTGAAGCTTTCTTT.

V is TRBV6-5 and J is TRBJ1-5; possibly TRBD1 for D (6 bases). This CDR3 region has 15 residues. CDR1 is MNHEY and CDR2 is SVGAGI in the germline V gene. V was shortened by 5 bases and J by 2 bases, with 13 bases between the two germline ends. In DNA, the CDR3 is TGTGCCAGCAGTACAGGGTCCGGGGGCAATCAGCCCCAGCATTTT. It codes for CASSTGSGGNQPQHF.

The chain carries TRBV6-1 and TRBJ2-7; D is perhaps TRBD1 (6 bases). V dropped 6 bases and J dropped 7 bases, with 10 bases sitting between them. CDR3 length: 11 amino acids. The germline CDR1 and CDR2 sequences are MNHNS and SASEGT. The CDR3 nucleotides read TGTGCCAGCAGCTCAGGGGAAGAGCAGTACTTC. This translates into CASSSGEEQYF.

The chain is built from TRBV27 and TRBJ2-6, with 9 bases that match TRBD1. Germline CDR1 is MNHEY and CDR2 is SMNVEV (reference sequence). The V segment lost 5 bases and the J segment 1 base; nucleotides outside the gene matches: 12. This CDR3 is built from 19 residues. The CDR3 loop is CASSTIGTGYFSGANVLTF. The CDR3, as DNA: TGTGCCAGCAGTACTATCGGGACAGGGTATTTTTCTGGGGCCAACGTCCTGACTTTC. The variable domain in full, completed from reference TRBV27 and TRBJ2-6, reads EAQVTQNPRYLITVTGKKLTVTCSQNMNHEYMSWYRQDPGLGLRQIYYSMNVEVTDKGDVPEGYKVSRKEKRNFPLILESPSPNQTSLYFCASSTIGTGYFSGANVLTFGAGSRLTVL.

J is TRBJ2-1 and V is TRBV4-1; maybe TRBD1 (6 bases). Germline lookup yields CDR1 MGHRA and CDR2 YSYEKL. This CDR3 region has 18 residues. Trimming took 0 bases from V and 7 from J, leaving 22 bases between them. CDR3 sequence (DNA): TGCGCCAGCAGCCAAGACCGGCCGGACAGTTCCGGCGGGAATGAGCAGTTCTTC. Amino acids: CASSQDRPDSSGGNEQFF.

The chain has TRBV4-3 and TRBJ1-1; 9 bases agree with TRBD1. CDR3 length: 17 amino acids. After removal of 5 bases from V and 1 base from J, the junction contained 11 bases not matched to a gene. CDR1 and CDR2 (germline): LGHNA, YSLEER. The CDR3 here is CASSLIRDRVGNTEAFF. The DNA of the CDR3 is TGCGCCAGCAGCTTAATCCGGGACAGGGTAGGGAACACTGAAGCTTTCTTT.

This clone has just a few counts. V gene TRBV10-3 combines with J gene TRBJ2-1; 9 nucleotides agree with TRBD1. There are 14 residues in the CDR3. Germline CDR1 and CDR2: ENHRY and SYGVKD. The trim removed 6 bases at V and 3 bases at J, leaving 3 bases unmatched. CDR3 DNA sequence: TGTGCCATCAGGGGGGACAGGGTCTACAATGAGCAGTTCTTC. It encodes CAIRGDRVYNEQFF.

This clone was recorded a few times. The V and J genes are TRBV27 and TRBJ2-7, with 11 nucleotides matching TRBD1. V lost 4 bases and J lost 0; bases outside the gene matches: 11. CDR1 MNHEY and CDR2 SMNVEV come from the germline V gene (reference sequence). This CDR3 contains 18 residues. This CDR3 is CASSSPPGTGGSSYEQYF. The CDR3 bases are TGTGCCAGCAGTTCCCCCCCCGGGACAGGGGGAAGCTCCTACGAGCAGTACTTC.

The J gene is TRBJ1-5, the V gene TRBV11-2; D gene uncertain. The CDR3 totals 15 residues. V lost 0 bases, J lost 4 bases, and 10 bases lay in between. From germline, CDR1 is SGHAT and CDR2 FQNNGV. This CDR3 reads CASSLDEGPNQPQHF. The CDR3 DNA reads TGTGCCAGCAGCTTAGACGAGGGCCCAAATCAGCCCCAGCATTTT.

Comment on this clone: This CDR3 is also generated by other DNA sequences in the sample. V usage is TRBV19 and J usage is TRBJ1-2; TRBD1 aligns across 8 bases. CDR1 is LNHDA, CDR2 SQIVND, per germline (reference sequence). Trimming cost V 5 bases and J 5 bases; bases outside gene matches: 4. The CDR3 totals 13 residues. This CDR3 is CASSPRTGYGYTF. Here the CDR3 DNA reads TGTGCCAGTAGTCCCCGGACAGGGTATGGCTACACCTTC. Variable domain in full (rest from reference TRBV19 and TRBJ1-2): DGGITQSPKYLFRKEGQNVTLSCEQNLNHDAMYWYRQDPGQGLRLIYYSQIVNDFQKGDIAEGYSVSREKKESFPLTVTSAQKNPTAFYLCASSPRTGYGYTFGSGTRLTVV.

The chain joins TRBV5-3 to TRBJ2-1; a possible D gene is TRBD2 (5 bases). TRBV5-3 carries the ORF label, with uncertain function. V lost 6 bases and J 3 bases, leaving 19 bases between the germline ends. CDR3 length: 16 amino acids. For the CDR3, the DNA is TGTGCCAGAACCCTGCCACGTTGGACTGACTACAATGAGCAGTTCTTC. Amino acids: CARTLPRWTDYNEQFF.

In its sample, this clone was seen once. The chain carries TRBV18 and TRBJ2-3; D perhaps matches TRBD1 (6 bases). Trimming cost V 3 bases and J 3 bases, with 13 bases left between them. The CDR3 sequence is 15 residues long. Germline assignment: CDR1 KGHSH and CDR2 LQKENI. CDR3 loop: CASSPWGPRTDTQYF. The CDR3 DNA is TGTGCCAGCTCACCGTGGGGGCCGAGGACAGATACGCAGTATTTT.

The J gene is TRBJ1-5, the V gene TRBV6-5, with a weak D call TRBD1 (5 bases). There are 13 residues in the CDR3. In germline, CDR1 is MNHEY, CDR2 SVGAGI. V dropped 7 bases and J dropped 1 base, with 8 bases sitting between them. CDR3 sequence (DNA): TGTGCCAGCACGCGGGGGAGCAATCAGCCCCAGCATTTT. Amino acids: CASTRGSNQPQHF.